This T cell receptor (beta chain) was profiled in a study of T-cell memory formation after mild COVID-19 (dated by TCRdb to 2020 to 2022). Regarding the study in general: TCR sequence clusters from the two donors were found to be largely donor specific. T-cell clones expanding and contracting after mild COVID-19 in a couple of donors were tracked by longitudinal TCRalpha and TCRbeta repertoire sequencing. The cohort comprised two young, previously healthy adult volunteers, one female and one male. The study at large found these results: Balanced CD4/CD8 phenotypes were observed for clones contracting from day 15 to 85, whereas a bias towards CD4+ was observed for a second wave of clones expanding from day 15 to 37. The detection of some responding clones in pre-infection memory suggests that pre-existing cross-reactive memory T cells joined the SARS-CoV-2 response. SARS-CoV-2 specificity was not confirmed for the second-wave clones peaking on day 37. Contracting CD4+ clones appeared mostly in the CM and EM memory subsets, whereas CD8+ clones were enriched in EMRA. Only a couple of mild cases were covered in the study, and larger cohorts including severe cases with pre-infection samples were considered necessary.

Ficoll-Paque density gradient centrifugation was used to isolate PBMCs. Points on this clonotype: This clone's antigen is unknown. No per-base quality is available; no much larger clone lies one base away.

TCRdb names Illumina NovaSeq 6000 as the instrument used. TCRalpha and TCRbeta cDNA libraries were constructed by 5'RACE with constant-segment primers, with sample barcodes and unique molecular identifiers being introduced. RNA was extracted from every sample with Trizol reagent. Libraries were amplified in two PCR steps, with a second sample barcode and Illumina TruSeq adapters added in the second step. The libraries were sequenced on an Illumina NovaSeq using 2 x 150 bp paired-end reads. Turning to the authors' computational methods: Demultiplexing of reads and collapsing into UMI-guided consensus sequences were performed with migec v1.2.7. With mixcr v2.1.11, UMI consensuses were aligned to TRA and TRB V and J templates and assembled into clonotypes. Expanded or contracted clonotypes were those called significant by both edgeR and NoisET, with noise models trained on biological replicates. For edgeR calls, the thresholds were a false discovery rate-adjusted p below 0.01 and a log2 fold-change of 1. PCA with hierarchical clustering of max-normalized trajectories of the 1000 most abundant clonotypes was used as exploratory dynamics analysis. The CD4 or CD8 phenotype of responding clones was assigned using the separately sequenced CD4+ and CD8+ repertoires. TCRdb trimmed public reads at Q25 via fastp, called clones via MiXCR and kept in-frame beta chains. Each record represents a unique CDR3 protein, reported with the most common genes and DNA among its rows. The V and J calls and clone size come from TCRdb's table, not from the authors' own analysis. For this sample the table gives approximately 150,000 distinct CDR3 sequences, of which approximately 13% were detected only once. The top ten constitute about 3.3% of the sample.

The CDR3, cysteine through phenylalanine, is 17 amino acids long. The kept DNA is CDR3 alone, 51 bases in frame from the first base. V sheds 0 bases and J sheds 7 bases, leaving 22 bases between their ends. Via the germline V gene, CDR1 is MGHRA and CDR2 YSYEKL. The sequencing input was PBMCs or a T cell subset sorted from them (not recorded which). The chain employs TRBV4-1 and TRBJ2-7; the D gene is not confidently resolved. The sequence was collected from a man aged 18-30 years who had mild COVID-19 (a few samples of this study predate the infection). The sample titles of this study are shuffled in the database, so cell type and time point are left out; the donor was told from shared clones. The nucleotide sequence reads TGCGCCAGCAGCCAAGATTTTGTCAGTCTGGGCCCTAGGGAGCAGTACTTC. Its amino acids are CASSQDFVSLGPREQYF.